This TCR beta chain was retrieved from a study of blood T cell repertoires in COVID-19. Across the whole study: Samples came from the United States, Italy and Spain, spanning acute and convalescent COVID-19. PBMCs, B-cell-depleted T cells, or T cells provided the cDNA or gDNA that made up the material.

Per the study methods: Quantification of nucleated cells was approximated via reference gene primer amplification. Data came from immunoSEQ multiplex PCR; TCRdb stores just in-frame clones and leaves some out. V and J calls plus clone size are reproduced from that table; the DNA served to infer D and trimming. This table holds approximately 240,000 clones, 82% found once. Sequencing used peripheral blood. The sequence came from a woman older than 75 with active or convalescent COVID-19.

CDR3 sequence reads: CASSQPGLALYEQYF. CDR3 in DNA: TGTGCCAGCAGCCAACCGGGACTGGCCCTCTACGAGCAGTACTTC. V usage is TRBV3-1 (or the pseudogene TRBV3-2) and J usage is TRBJ2-7, with D possibly TRBD2 on 6 matching bases. The CDR3 is 15 residues long. Trimming pared 2 bases from V and 3 bases from J, leaving 14 bases between. The germline gives CDR1 LGHDT, CDR2 YNNKEL (reference sequence).